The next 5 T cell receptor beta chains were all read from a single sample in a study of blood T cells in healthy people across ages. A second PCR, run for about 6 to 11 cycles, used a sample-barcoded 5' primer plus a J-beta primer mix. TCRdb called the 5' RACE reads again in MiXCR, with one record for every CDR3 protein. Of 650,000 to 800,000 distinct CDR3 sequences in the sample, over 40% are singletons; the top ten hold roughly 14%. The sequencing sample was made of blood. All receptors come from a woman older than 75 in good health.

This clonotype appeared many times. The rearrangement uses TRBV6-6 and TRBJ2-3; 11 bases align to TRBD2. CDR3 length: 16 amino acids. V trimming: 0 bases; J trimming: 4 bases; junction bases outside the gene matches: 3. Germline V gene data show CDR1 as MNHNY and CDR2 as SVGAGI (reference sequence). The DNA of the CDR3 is TGTGCCAGCAGTTACTCGACTAGCGGGGCGGCAGATACGCAGTATTTT. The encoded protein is CASSYSTSGAADTQYF.

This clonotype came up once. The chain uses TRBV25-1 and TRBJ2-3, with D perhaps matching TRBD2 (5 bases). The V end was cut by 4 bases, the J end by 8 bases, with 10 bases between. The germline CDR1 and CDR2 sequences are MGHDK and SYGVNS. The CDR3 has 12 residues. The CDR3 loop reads CASSAWRSTQYF. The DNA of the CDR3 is TGTGCCAGCAGTGCGTGGAGGAGTACGCAGTATTTT.

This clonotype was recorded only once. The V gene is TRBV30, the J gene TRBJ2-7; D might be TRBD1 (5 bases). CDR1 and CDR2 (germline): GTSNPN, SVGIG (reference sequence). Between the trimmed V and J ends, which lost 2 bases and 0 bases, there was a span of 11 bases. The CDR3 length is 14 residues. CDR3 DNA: TGTGCCTGGAGTTCCAGGGCCAGCTCCTACGAGCAGTACTTC. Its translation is CAWSSRASSYEQYF.

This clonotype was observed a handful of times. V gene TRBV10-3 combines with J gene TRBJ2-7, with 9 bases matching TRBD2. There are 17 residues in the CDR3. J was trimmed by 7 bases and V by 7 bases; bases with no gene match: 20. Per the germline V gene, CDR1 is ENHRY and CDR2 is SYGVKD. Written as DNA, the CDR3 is TGTGCCATCAATCCCGGGGCGGGGGGGATCGCCTACAATGAGCAGTACTTC. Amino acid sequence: CAINPGAGGIAYNEQYF.

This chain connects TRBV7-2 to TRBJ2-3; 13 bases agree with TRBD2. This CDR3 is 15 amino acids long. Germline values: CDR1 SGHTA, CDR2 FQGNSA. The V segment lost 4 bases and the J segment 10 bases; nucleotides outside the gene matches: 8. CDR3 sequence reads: CASSSSGLAGEAQYF. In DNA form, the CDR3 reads TGTGCCAGCAGCTCCTCCGGACTAGCGGGGGAAGCGCAGTATTTT. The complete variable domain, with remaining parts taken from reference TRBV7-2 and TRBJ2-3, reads GAGVSQSPSNKVTEKGKDVELRCDPISGHTALYWYRQSLGQGLEFLIYFQGNSAPDKSGLPSDRFSAERTGGSVSTLTIQRTQQEDSAVYLCASSSSGLAGEAQYFGPGTRLTVL.